These T cell receptor beta chains were read from a single sample in a study of cytomegalovirus exposure and HLA in healthy donors. Here immunoSEQ multiplex PCR was the method, and the copy in TCRdb shows in-frame clones only, minus some. The repertoire consists of 150,000 to 200,000 clones, with around 85% occurring once and the leading ten covering about 2.2%. The sequenced sample was PBMCs. All receptors come from a male donor in good health and CMV-seronegative. Each CDR3 is given with its conserved first and last residue. Each record gives: J gene, clone size, V gene, D gene, CDR3 DNA, CDR3 protein. A D gene is named only where the DNA matches it firmly. The listing skips clone size in some rows; elsewhere it reads once, few, many or a size class.

TRBJ1-1	NA	TRBV6-5	NA	TGTGCCAGCAGTTATACCAACACGAACACTGAAGCTTTCTTT	CASSYTNTNTEAFF
TRBJ2-2	NA	TRBV5-4	TRBD2	TGTGCCAGCAGCCCAACTACCGGGACTAGCGGGAAAGGGGAGCTGTTTTTT	CASSPTTGTSGKGELFF
TRBJ2-1	NA	TRBV7-2	NA	TGTGCCAGCAGCTTAGCTAGCGGAGCTTACAATGAGCAGTTCTTC	CASSLASGAYNEQFF
TRBJ2-5	NA	TRBV4-1	NA	TGCGCCAGCAGCCAAGAGGGGCGAGAGACCCAGTACTTC	CASSQEGRETQYF
TRBJ2-7	NA	TRBV15	TRBD2	TGTGCCACCAGCAAGCGGGGGGAAGAGCAGTACTTC	CATSKRGEEQYF
TRBJ1-3	NA	TRBV2	TRBD1	TGTGCCAGTCGGACAGGGTTGGGGTCTGGAAACACCATATATTTT	CASRTGLGSGNTIYF
TRBJ2-2	NA	TRBV29-1	TRBD2	TGCAGCGTGACCGGGACTAGCGGGGCAATGAACACCGGGGAGCTGTTTTTT	CSVTGTSGAMNTGELFF
TRBJ2-5	NA	TRBV7-2	TRBD2	TGTGCCAGCAGCTTAGACCGGACTAGCGGGGGGGCTCGGGAGACCCAGTACTTC	CASSLDRTSGGARETQYF
TRBJ2-7	NA	TRBV5-1	TRBD1	TGCGCCAGCCGAGGACAGGCCAGCTCCTACGAGCAGTACTTC	CASRGQASSYEQYF
TRBJ2-2	NA	TRBV19	NA	TGTGCCAGTAGTTCATGGCAACGCACCGGGGAGCTGTTTTTT	CASSSWQRTGELFF
TRBJ2-3	NA	TRBV10-2	TRBD1	TGCGCCAGCCAGACAGGGGGCAGAACAGATACGCAGTATTTT	CASQTGGRTDTQYF
TRBJ2-3	NA	TRBV5-1	NA	TGCGCCAGCAGCTTGGCCACAACGGACCGGGGGACAGATACGCAGTATTTT	CASSLATTDRGTDTQYF
TRBJ2-5	NA	TRBV6-5	NA	TGTGCCAGCAGTTATCCCAGCGGACAAGAGACCCAGTACTTC	CASSYPSGQETQYF
TRBJ2-5	NA	TRBV7-7	NA	TGTGCTAGCAGCTTACCAGGGGCGGGAGAGACCCAGTACTTC	CASSLPGAGETQYF
TRBJ2-2	once	TRBV6-4	NA	TGTGCCAGCAGTGACCGGCAGGGGCACAACACCGGGGAGCTGTTTTTT	CASSDRQGHNTGELFF
TRBJ2-7	few	TRBV6-6	TRBD1	TGTGCCAGCACCTCCCGGACAGGGACCTACGAGCAGTACTTC	CASTSRTGTYEQYF
TRBJ1-6	NA	TRBV6-5	NA	TGTGCCAGCAGTTATCAGGTCTTGGCACCCCTCCACTTT	CASSYQVLAPLHF
TRBJ2-4	NA	TRBV5-4	TRBD1	TGTGCCAGCAGCCCCGGACAGGGGTTGTATAACATTCAGTACTTC	CASSPGQGLYNIQYF